The source of this T cell receptor beta chain is a study of T cells in Graves' hyperthyroidism and ophthalmopathy. Trimming pared 1 base from V and 5 bases from J, leaving 23 bases between. The CDR3 length is 18 residues. Germline values: CDR1 LGHNA, CDR2 YSLEER. This clonotype has at least ten counts. The TCR beta CDR3 regions underwent amplification using RNA transcripts as the source. With the HTBI primer set, the TCR CDR3 went through a first round of RT-PCR. One entry per CDR3 protein, called by TCRdb with MiXCR from the multiplex PCR reads. The sample yields roughly 57,000 distinct CDR3 sequences, approximately 53% seen once.

Specimen: blood. This TCR was recovered from a woman in her sixties or seventies with Graves' ophthalmopathy. The chain employs TRBV4-3 and TRBJ1-2, with D maybe TRBD1 (5 bases). The CDR3 coding sequence is TGCGCCAGCAGCCAAGGTTTGAGGGGAGGGACCTCATATTATGGCTACACCTTC. Translating it yields CASSQGLRGGTSYYGYTF.